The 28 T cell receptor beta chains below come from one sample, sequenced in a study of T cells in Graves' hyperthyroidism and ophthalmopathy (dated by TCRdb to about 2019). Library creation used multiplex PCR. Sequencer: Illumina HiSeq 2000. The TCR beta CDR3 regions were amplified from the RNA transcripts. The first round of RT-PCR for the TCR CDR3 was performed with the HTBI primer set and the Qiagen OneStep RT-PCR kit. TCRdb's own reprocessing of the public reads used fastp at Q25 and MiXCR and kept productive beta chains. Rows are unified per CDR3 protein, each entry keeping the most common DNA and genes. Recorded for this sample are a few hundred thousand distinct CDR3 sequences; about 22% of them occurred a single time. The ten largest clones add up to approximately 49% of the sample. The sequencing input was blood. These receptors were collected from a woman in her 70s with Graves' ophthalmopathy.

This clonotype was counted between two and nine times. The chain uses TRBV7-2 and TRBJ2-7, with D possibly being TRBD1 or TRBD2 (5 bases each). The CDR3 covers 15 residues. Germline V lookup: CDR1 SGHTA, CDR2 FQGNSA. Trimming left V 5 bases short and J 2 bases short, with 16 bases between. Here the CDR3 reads CASSPTGTGTYEQYF. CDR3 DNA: TGTGCCAGCAGCCCAACCGGGACGGGGACCTACGAGCAGTACTTC.

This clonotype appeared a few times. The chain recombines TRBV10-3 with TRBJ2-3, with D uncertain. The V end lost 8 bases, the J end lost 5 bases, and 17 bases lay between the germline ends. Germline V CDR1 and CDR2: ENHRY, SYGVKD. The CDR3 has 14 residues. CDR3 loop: CAIVSGIPGDTQYF. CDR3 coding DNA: TGTGCCATCGTGTCGGGTATCCCGGGAGATACGCAGTATTTT.

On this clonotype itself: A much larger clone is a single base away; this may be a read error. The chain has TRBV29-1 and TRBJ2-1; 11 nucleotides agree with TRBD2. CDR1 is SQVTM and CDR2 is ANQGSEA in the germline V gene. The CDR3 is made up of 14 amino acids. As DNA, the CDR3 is TGCAGCGCTAGACTAGCGGGATACTACAATGAGCAGTCCTTC. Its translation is CSARLAGYYNEQSF.

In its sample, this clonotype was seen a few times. The chain's CDR3 is CASSQLGNNEQFF. CDR3 in DNA: TGTGCCAGCAGCCAGTTGGGCAACAATGAGCAGTTCTTC. V is TRBV3-1 and J is TRBJ2-1; D unresolved. Looked up from germline, CDR1 is LGHDT and CDR2 is YNNKEL (reference sequence). The V end lost 3 bases, the J end lost 5 bases, and 8 bases lay between the germline ends. The CDR3 runs to 13 residues.

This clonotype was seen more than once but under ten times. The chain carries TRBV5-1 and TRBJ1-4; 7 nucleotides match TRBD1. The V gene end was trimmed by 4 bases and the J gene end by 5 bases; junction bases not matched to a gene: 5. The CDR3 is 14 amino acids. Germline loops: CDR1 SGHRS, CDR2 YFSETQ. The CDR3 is CASSIDRVNEKLFF. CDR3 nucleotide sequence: TGCGCCAGCAGCATCGACAGGGTAAATGAAAAACTGTTTTTT.

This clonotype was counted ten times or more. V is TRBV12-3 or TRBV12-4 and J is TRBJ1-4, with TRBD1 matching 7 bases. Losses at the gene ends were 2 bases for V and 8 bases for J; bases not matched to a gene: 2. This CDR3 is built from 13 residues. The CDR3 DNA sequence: TGTGCCAGCAGTTTAAGGGGACAGGAAAAACTGTTTTTT. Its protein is CASSLRGQEKLFF.

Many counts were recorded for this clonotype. This chain's CDR3 is CASTLVGETQYF. DNA of the CDR3: TGTGCCAGCACCCTTGTCGGGGAGACCCAGTACTTC. V is TRBV28 and J is TRBJ2-5, with D unclear. V lost 7 bases, J lost 5 bases, and 11 bases lay in between. This CDR3 contains 12 residues. Germline V gene lookup returns CDR1 MDHEN and CDR2 SYDVKM. The full variable domain, rest sourced from reference TRBV28 and TRBJ2-5, is DVKVTQSSRYLVKRTGEKVFLECVQDMDHENMFWYRQDPGLGLRLIYFSYDVKMKEKGDIPEGYSVSREKKERFSLILESASTNQTSMYLCASTLVGETQYFGPGTRLLVL.

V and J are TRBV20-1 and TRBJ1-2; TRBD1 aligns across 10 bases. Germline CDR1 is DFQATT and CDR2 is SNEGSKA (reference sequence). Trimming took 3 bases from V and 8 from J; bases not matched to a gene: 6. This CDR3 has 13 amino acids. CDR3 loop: CSARGGTGDGYTF. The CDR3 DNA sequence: TGCAGTGCTAGGGGGGGGACAGGGGACGGCTACACCTTC.

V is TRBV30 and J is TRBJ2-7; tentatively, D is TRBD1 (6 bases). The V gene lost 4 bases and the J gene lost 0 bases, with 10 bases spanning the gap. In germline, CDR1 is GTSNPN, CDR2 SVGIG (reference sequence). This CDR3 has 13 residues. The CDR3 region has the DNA TGTGCCTGGACAAGGGACACCTCCTACGAGCAGTACTTC. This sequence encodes CAWTRDTSYEQYF.

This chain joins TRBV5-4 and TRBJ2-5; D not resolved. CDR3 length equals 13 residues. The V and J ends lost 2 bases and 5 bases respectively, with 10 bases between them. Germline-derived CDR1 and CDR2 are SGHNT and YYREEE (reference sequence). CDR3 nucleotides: TGTGCCAGCAGCTTCGGTGAAGGGGAGACCCAGTACTTC. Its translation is CASSFGEGETQYF.

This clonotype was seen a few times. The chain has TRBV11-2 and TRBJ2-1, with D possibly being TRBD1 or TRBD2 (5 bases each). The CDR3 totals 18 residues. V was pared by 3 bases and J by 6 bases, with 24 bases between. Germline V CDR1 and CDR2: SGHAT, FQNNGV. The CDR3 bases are TGTGCCAGCAGCTTGCCCGGTTGGGGGACCAACAACTTCAATGAGCAGTTCTTC. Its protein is CASSLPGWGTNNFNEQFF. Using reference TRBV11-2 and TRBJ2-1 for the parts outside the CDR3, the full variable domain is EAGVAQSPRYKIIEKRQSVAFWCNPISGHATLYWYQQILGQGPKLLIQFQNNGVVDDSQLPKDRFSAERLKGVDSTLKIQPAKLEDSAVYLCASSLPGWGTNNFNEQFFGPGTRLTVL.

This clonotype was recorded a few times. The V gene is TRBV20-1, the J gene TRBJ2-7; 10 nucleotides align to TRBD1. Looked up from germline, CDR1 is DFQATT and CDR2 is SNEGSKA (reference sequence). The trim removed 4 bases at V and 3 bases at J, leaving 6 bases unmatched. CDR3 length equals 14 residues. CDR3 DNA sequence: TGCAGTGCTATCACCGGGACAGGGGACTACGAGCAGTACTTC. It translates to CSAITGTGDYEQYF.

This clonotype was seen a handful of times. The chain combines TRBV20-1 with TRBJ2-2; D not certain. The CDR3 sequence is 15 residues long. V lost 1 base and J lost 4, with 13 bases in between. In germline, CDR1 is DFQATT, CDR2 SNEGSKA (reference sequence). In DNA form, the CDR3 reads TGCAGTGCTAGAGTGGGCCCCGGGCGCACCGGGGAGCTGTTTTTT. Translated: CSARVGPGRTGELFF.

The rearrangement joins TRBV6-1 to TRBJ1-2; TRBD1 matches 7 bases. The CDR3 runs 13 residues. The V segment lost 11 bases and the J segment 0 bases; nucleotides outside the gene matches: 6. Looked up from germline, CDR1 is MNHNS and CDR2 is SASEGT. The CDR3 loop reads CAPQGVSNYGYTF. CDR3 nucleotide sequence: TGTGCCCCCCAGGGGGTGTCTAACTATGGCTACACCTTC.

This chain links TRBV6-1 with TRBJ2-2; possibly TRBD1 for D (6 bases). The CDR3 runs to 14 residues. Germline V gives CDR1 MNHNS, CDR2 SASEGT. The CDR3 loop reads CVTREGGDTGELFF. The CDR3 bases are TGTGTCACGAGGGAAGGGGGTGACACCGGGGAGCTGTTTTTT.

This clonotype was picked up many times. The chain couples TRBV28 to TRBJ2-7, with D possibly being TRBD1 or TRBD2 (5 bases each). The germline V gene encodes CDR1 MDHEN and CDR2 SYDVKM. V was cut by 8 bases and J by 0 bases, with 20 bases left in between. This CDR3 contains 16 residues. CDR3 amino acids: CASQNGGLSSSYEQYF. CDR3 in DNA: TGTGCCAGCCAAAATGGGGGATTAAGTAGCTCCTACGAGCAGTACTTC.

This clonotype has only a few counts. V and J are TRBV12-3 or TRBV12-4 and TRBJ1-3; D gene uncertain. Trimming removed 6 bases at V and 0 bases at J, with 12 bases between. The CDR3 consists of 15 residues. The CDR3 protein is CASSLHVSSGNTIYF. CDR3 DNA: TGTGCCAGCAGCTTACACGTGAGCTCTGGAAACACCATATATTTT.

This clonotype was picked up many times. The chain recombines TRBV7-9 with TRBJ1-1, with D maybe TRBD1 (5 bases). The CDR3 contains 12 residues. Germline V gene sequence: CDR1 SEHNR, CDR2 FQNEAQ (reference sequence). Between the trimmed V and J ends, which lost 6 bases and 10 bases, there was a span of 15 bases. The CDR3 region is CASRRLDRGAFF. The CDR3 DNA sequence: TGTGCCAGCAGACGTCTCGACAGAGGAGCTTTCTTT.

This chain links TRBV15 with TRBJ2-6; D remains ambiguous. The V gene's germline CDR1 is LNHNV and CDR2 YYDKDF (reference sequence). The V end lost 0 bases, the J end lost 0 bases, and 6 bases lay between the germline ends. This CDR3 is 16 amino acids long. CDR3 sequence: CATSRDRSSGANVLTF. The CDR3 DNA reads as TGTGCCACCAGCAGAGATCGGAGCTCTGGGGCCAACGTCCTGACTTTC.

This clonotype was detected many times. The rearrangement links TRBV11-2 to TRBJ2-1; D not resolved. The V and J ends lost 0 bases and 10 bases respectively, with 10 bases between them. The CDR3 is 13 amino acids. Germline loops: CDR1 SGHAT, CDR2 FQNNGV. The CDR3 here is CASSLDRSQEQFF. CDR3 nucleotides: TGTGCCAGCAGCTTAGATCGCTCCCAGGAGCAGTTCTTC.

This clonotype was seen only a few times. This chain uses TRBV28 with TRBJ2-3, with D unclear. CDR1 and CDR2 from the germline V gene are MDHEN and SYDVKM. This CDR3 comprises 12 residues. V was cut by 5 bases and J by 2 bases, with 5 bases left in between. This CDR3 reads CASSANTDTQYF. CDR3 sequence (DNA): TGTGCCAGCAGTGCGAACACAGATACGCAGTATTTT.

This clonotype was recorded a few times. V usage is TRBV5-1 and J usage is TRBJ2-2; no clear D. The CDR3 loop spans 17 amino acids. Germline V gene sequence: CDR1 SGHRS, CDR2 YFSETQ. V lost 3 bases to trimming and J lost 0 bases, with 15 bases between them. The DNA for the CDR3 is TGCGCCAGCAGCTCAGACTGGACGGCTGCGAACACCGGGGAGCTGTTTTTT. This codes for CASSSDWTAANTGELFF.

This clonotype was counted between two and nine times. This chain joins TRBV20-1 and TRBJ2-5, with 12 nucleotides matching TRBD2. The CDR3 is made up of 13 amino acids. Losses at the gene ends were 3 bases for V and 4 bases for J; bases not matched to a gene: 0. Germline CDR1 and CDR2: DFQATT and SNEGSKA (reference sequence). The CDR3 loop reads CSARGLAGETQYF. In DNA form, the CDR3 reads TGCAGTGCTAGGGGACTAGCGGGAGAGACCCAGTACTTC.

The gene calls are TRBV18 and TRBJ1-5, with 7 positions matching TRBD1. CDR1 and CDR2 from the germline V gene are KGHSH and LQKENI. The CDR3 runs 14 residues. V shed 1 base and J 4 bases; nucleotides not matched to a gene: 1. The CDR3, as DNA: TGTGCCAGCTCACCACTGGACAGGAATCAGCCCCAGCATTTT. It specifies CASSPLDRNQPQHF.

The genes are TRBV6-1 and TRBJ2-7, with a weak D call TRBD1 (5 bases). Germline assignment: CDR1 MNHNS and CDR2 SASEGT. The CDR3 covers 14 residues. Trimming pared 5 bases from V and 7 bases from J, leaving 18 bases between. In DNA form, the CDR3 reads TGTGCCAGCAGTTTAAGGACAAACTTTGGGGAGCAGTACTTC. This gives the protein CASSLRTNFGEQYF.

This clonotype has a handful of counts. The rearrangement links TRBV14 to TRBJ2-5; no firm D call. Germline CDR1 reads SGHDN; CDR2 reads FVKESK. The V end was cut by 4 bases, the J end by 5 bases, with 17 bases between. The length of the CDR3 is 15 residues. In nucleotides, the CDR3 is TGTGCCAGCAGCCCCACGGTGGCGGTACTTGAGACCCAGTACTTC. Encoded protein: CASSPTVAVLETQYF.

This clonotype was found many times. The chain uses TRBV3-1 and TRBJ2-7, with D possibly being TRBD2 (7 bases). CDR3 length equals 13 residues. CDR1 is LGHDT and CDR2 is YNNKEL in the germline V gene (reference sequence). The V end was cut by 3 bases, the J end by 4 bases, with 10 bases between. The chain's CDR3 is CASSQGGGYEQYF. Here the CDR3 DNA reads TGTGCCAGCAGCCAGGGAGGGGGATACGAGCAGTACTTC.

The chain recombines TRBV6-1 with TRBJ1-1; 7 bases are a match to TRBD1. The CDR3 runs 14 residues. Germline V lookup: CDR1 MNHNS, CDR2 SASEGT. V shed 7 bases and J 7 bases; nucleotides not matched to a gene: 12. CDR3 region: CASIFRGTRFEAFF. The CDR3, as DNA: TGTGCCAGCATCTTCAGGGGGACTCGTTTTGAAGCTTTCTTT.